A single sample gave rise to the 5 T cell receptor beta chains below, sequenced in a study of T-cell reconstitution after alpha-beta-depleted transplantation in children. During its preparation, the TCRbeta library received unique molecular identifiers. One entry per CDR3 protein, called by TCRdb with MiXCR from the PCR reads. The table shows about 340,000 distinct CDR3 sequences, with about an eighth occurring only once. The sample consisted of PBMCs, taken from the stem cell graft. The receptors come from a human donor who donated a stem cell graft to a child with Fanconi anemia.

This rearrangement joins TRBV6-1 to TRBJ2-1; D is possibly TRBD1 or TRBD2 (5 bases each). The CDR3 is 15 residues long. Between the trimmed V and J ends, which lost 3 bases and 13 bases, there was a span of 22 bases. CDR1 MNHNS and CDR2 SASEGT come from the germline V gene. CDR3 protein: CASSDAPGPLQRQFF. The CDR3 DNA reads TGTGCCAGCAGTGATGCTCCGGGACCCCTGCAGCGACAGTTCTTC.

This chain connects TRBV9 to TRBJ1-1; 11 bases fit TRBD1. This CDR3 has 15 residues. V was pared by 2 bases and J by 5 bases, with 5 bases of the junction left unmatched. CDR1 and CDR2 from the germline V gene are SGDLS and YYNGEE. CDR3 nucleotide sequence: TGTGCCAGCAGCGTCCGGGACAGGGGGTTTACTGAAGCTTTCTTT. This sequence encodes CASSVRDRGFTEAFF.

This clonotype was seen ten or more times. The chain employs TRBV7-2 and TRBJ1-6; 10 bases map to TRBD1. The CDR3 is made up of 15 amino acids. The V gene's germline CDR1 is SGHTA and CDR2 FQGNSA. Unmatched junction bases numbered 8, after V lost 6 bases and J lost 9 bases. The CDR3 sequence: CASRRGQGIFSPLHF. In DNA, the CDR3 is TGTGCCAGCAGAAGGGGACAGGGGATTTTTTCACCCCTCCACTTT.

This clonotype was detected ten times or more. This chain links TRBV2 with TRBJ1-1; weak D call: TRBD1 (5 bases). Germline CDR1 reads SNHLY; CDR2 reads FYNNEI. The V end lost 6 bases, the J end lost 8 bases, and 10 bases lay between the germline ends. The CDR3 runs to 11 residues. CDR3 sequence (DNA): TGTGCCAGCAGGAAGAGGGACGAAGCTTTCTTT. This codes for CASRKRDEAFF.

This chain connects TRBV20-1 to TRBJ2-1, with D possibly TRBD1 on 5 matching bases. The V gene lost 6 bases and the J gene lost 7 bases, with 19 bases spanning the gap. Germline V lookup: CDR1 DFQATT, CDR2 SNEGSKA (reference sequence). This CDR3 has 14 residues. The CDR3 loop reads CSAPGRDPWNEQFF. CDR3 nucleotide sequence: TGCAGTGCCCCCGGCAGGGATCCCTGGAATGAGCAGTTCTTC.